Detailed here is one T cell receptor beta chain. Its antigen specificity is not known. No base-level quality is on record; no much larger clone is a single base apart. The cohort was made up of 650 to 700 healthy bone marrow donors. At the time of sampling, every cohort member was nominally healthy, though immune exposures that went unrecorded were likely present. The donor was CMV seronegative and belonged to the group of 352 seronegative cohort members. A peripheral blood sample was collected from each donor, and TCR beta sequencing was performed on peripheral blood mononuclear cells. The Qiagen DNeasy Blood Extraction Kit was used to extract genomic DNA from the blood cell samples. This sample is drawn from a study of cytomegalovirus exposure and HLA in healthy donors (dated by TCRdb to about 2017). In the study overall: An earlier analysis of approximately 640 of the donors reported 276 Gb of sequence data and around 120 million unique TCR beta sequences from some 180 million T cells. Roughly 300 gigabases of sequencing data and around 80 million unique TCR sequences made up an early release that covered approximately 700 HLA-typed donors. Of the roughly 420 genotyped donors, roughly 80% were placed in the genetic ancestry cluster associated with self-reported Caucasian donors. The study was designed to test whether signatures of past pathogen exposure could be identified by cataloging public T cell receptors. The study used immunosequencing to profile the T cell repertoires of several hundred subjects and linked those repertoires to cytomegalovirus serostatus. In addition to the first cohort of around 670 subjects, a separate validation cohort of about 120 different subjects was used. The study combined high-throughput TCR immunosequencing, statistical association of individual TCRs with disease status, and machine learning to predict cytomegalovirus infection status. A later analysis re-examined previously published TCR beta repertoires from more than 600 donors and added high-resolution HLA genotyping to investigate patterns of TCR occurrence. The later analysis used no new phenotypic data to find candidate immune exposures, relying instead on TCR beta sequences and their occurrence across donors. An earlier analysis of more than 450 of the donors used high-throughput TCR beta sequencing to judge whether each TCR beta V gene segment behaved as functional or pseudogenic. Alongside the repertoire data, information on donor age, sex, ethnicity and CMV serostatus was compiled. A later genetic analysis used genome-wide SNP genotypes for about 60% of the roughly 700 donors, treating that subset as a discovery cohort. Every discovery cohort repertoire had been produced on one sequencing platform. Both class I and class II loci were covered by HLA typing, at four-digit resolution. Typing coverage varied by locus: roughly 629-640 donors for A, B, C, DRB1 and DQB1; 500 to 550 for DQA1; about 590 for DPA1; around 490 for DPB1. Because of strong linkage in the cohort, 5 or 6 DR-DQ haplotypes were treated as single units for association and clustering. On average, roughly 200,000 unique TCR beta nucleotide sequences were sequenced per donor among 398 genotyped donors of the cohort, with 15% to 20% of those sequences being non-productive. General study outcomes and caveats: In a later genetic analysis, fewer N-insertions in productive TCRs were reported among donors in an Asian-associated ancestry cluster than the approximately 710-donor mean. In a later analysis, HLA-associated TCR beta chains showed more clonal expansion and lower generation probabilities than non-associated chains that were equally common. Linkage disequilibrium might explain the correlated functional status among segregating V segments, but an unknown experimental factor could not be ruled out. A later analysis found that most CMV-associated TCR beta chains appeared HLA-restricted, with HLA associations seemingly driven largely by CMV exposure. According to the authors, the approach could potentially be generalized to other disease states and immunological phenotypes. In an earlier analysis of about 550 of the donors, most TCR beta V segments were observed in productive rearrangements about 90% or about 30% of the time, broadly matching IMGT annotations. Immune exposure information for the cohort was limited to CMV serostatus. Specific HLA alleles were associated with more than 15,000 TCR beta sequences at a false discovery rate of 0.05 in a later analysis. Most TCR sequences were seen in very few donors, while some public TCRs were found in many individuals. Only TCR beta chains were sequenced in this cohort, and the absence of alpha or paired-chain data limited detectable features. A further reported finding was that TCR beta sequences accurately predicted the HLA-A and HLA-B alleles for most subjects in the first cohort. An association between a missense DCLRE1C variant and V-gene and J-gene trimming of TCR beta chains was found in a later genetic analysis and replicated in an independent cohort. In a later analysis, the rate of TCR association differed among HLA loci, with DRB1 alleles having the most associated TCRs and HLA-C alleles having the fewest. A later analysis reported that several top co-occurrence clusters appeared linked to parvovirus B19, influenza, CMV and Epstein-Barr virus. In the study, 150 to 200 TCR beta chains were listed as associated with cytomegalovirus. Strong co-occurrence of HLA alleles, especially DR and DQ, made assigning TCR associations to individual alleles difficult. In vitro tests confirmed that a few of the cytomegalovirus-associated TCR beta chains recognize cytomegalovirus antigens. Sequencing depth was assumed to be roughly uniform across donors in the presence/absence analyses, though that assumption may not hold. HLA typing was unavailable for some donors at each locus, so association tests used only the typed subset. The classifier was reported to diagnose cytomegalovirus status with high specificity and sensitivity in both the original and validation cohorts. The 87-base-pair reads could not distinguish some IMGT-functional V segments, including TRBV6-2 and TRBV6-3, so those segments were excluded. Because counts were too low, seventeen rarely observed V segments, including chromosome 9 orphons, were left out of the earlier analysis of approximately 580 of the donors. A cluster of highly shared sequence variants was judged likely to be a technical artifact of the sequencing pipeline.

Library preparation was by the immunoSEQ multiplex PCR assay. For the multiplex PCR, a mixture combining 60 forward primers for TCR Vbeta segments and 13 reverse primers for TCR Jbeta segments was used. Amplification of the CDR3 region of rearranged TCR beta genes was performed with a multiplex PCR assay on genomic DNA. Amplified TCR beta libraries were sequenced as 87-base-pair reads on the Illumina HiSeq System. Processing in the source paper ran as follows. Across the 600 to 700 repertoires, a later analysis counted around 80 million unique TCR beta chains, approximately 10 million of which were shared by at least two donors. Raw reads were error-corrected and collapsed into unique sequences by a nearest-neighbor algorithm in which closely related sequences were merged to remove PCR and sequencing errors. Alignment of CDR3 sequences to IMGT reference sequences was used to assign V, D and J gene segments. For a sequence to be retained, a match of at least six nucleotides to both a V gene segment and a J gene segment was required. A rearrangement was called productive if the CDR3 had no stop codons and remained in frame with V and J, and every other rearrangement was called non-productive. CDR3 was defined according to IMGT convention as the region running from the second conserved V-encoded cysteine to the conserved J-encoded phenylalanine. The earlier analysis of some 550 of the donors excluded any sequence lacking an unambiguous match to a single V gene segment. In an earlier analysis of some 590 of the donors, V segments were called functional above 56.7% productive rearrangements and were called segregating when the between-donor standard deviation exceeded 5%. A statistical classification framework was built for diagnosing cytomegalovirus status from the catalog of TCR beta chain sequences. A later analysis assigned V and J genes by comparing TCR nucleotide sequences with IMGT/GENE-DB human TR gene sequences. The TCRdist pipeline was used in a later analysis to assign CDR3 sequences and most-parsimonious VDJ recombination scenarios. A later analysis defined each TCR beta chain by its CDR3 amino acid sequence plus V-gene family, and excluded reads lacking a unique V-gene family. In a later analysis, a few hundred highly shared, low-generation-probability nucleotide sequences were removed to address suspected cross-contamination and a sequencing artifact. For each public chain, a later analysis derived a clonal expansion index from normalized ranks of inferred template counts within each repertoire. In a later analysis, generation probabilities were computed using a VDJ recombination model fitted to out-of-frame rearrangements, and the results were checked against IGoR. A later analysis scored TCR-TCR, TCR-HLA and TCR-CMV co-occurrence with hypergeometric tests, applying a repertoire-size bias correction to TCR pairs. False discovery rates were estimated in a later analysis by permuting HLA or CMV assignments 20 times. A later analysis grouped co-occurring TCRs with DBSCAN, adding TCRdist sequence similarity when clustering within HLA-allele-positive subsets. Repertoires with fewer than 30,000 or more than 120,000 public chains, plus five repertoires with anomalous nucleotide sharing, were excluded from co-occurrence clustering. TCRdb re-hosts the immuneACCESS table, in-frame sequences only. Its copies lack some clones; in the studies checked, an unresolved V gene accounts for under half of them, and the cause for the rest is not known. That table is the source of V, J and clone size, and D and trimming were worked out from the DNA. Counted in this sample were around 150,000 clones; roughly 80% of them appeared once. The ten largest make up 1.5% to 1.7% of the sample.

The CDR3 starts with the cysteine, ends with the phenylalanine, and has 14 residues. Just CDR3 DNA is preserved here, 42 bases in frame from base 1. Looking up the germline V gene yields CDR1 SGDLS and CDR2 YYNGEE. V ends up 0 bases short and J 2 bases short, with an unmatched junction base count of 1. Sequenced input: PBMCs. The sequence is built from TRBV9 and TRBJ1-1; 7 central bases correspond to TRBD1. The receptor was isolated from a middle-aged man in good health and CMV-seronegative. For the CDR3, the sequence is CASSVDRGNTEAFF. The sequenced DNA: TGTGCCAGCAGCGTAGACAGGGGCAACACTGAAGCTTTCTTT.